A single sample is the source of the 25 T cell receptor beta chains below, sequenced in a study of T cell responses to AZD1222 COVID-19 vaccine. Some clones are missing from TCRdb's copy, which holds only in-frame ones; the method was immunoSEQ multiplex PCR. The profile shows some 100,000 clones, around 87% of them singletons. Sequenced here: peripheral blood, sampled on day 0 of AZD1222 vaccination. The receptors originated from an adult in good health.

For the CDR3, the DNA is TGTGCCAGCAGCGTAGTGGGAGACACCGGGGAGCTGTTTTTT. Translation: CASSVVGDTGELFF. J is TRBJ2-2 and V is TRBV9; D might be TRBD2 (5 bases). Germline lookup yields CDR1 SGDLS and CDR2 YYNGEE. V lost 0 bases, J lost 3 bases, and 6 bases lay in between. The CDR3 runs to 14 residues.

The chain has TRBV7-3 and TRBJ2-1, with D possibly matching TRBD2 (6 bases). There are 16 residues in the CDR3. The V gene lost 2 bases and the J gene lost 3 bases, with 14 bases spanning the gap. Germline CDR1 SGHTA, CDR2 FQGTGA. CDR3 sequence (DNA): TGTGCCAGCAGCTTATTCGGGGGAAAGGTCTACAATGAGCAGTTCTTC. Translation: CASSLFGGKVYNEQFF.

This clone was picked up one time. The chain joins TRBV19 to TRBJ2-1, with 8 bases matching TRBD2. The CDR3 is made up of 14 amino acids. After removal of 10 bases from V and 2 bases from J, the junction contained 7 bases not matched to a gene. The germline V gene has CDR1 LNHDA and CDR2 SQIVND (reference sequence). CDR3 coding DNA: TGTGCCACCACGGCGGGAGGAACCTACAATGAGCAGTTCTTC. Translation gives CATTAGGTYNEQFF.

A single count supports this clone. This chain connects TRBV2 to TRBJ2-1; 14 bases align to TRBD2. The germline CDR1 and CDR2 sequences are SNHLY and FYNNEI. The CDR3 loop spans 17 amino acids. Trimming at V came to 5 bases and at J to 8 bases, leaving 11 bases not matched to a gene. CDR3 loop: CASSPMTSGRVNDEQFF. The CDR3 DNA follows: TGTGCCAGCAGTCCCATGACTAGCGGGAGGGTTAACGATGAGCAGTTCTTC.

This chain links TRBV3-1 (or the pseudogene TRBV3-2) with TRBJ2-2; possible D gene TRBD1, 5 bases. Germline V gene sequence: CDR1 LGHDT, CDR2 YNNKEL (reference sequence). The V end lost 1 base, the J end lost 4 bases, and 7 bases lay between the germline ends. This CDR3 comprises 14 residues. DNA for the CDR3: TGTGCCAGCAGCCAAGGACAGTCCACCGGGGAGCTGTTTTTT. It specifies CASSQGQSTGELFF.

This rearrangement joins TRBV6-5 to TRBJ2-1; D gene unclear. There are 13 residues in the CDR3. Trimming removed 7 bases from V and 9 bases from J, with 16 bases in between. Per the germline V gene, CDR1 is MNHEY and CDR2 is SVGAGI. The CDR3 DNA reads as TGTGCCAGCAAACCTTATGCCCGGATTGAGCAGTTCTTC. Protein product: CASKPYARIEQFF.

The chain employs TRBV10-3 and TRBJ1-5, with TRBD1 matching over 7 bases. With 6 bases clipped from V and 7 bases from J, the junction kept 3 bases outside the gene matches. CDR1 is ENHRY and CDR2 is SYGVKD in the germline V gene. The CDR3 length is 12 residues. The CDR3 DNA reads TGTGCCATCAGCACAGGGGCCCAGCCCCAGCATTTT. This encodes CAISTGAQPQHF.

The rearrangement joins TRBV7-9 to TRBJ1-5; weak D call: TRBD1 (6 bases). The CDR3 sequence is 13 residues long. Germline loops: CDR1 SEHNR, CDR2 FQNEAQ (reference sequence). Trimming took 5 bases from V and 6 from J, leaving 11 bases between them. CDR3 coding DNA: TGTGCCAGCAGCGTAACAGGGACTCAGCCCCAGCATTTT. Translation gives CASSVTGTQPQHF.

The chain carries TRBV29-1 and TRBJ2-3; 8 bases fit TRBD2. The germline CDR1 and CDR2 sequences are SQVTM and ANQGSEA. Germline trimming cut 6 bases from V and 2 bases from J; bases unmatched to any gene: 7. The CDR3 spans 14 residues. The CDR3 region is CSVRTSGVTDTQYF. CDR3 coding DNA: TGCAGCGTCCGAACTAGCGGAGTCACAGATACGCAGTATTTT.

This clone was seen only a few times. CDR3 residues: CASSLAFSVDSYEQYF. In DNA, the CDR3 is TGCGCCAGCAGCCTTGCATTTTCGGTCGATTCCTACGAGCAGTACTTC. The V call is TRBV4-3, the J call TRBJ2-7; D is undetermined. Germline CDR1 LGHNA, CDR2 YSLEER. The V end was cut by 4 bases, the J end by 1 base, with 17 bases between. The CDR3 extends over 16 amino acids.

The CDR3 DNA follows: TGTGCCAGTAGTAGCGCCGGGACACGGGAGACCCAGTACTTC. Encoded protein: CASSSAGTRETQYF. This chain links TRBV19 with TRBJ2-5; perhaps TRBD1 as D (6 bases). The V end lost 4 bases, the J end lost 5 bases, and 14 bases lay between the germline ends. Germline CDR1 is LNHDA and CDR2 is SQIVND (reference sequence). The CDR3 length is 14 residues.

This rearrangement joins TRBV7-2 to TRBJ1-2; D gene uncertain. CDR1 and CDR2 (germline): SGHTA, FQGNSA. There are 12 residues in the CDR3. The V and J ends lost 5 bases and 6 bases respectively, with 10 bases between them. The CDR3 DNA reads TGTGCCAGCAGCCCTCGGTCCGATGGCTACACCTTC. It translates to CASSPRSDGYTF. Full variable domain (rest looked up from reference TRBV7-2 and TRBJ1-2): GAGVSQSPSNKVTEKGKDVELRCDPISGHTALYWYRQSLGQGLEFLIYFQGNSAPDKSGLPSDRFSAERTGGSVSTLTIQRTQQEDSAVYLCASSPRSDGYTFGSGTRLTVV.

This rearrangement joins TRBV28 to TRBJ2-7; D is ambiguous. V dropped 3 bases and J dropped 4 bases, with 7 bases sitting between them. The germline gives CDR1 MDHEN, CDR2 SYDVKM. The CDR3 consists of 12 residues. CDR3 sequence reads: CASSFIGYEQYF. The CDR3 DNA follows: TGTGCCAGCAGTTTCATCGGTTACGAGCAGTACTTC.

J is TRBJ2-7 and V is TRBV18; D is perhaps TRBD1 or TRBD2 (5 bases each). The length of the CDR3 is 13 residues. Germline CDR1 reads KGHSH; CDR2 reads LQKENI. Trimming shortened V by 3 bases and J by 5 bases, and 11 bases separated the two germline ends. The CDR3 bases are TGTGCCAGCTCACCGACGAGGGGCCACGAGCAGTACTTC. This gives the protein CASSPTRGHEQYF.

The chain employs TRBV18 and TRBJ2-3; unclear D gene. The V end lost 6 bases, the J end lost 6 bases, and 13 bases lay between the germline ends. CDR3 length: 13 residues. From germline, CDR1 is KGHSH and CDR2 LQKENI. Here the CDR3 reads CASSGLEYDTQYF. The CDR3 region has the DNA TGTGCCAGCTCCGGGCTCGAGTACGATACGCAGTATTTT.

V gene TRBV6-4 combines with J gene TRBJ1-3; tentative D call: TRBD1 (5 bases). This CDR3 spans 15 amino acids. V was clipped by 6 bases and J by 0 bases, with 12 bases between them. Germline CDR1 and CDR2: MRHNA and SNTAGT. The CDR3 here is CASSPGRVSGNTIYF. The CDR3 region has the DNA TGTGCCAGCAGCCCGGGACGCGTCTCTGGAAACACCATATATTTT.

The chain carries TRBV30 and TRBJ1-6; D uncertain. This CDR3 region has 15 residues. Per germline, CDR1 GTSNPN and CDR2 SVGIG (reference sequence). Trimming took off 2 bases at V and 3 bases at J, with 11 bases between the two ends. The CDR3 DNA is TGTGCCTGGAGTCCGTACAAGAACTATAATTCACCCCTCCACTTT. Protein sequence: CAWSPYKNYNSPLHF.

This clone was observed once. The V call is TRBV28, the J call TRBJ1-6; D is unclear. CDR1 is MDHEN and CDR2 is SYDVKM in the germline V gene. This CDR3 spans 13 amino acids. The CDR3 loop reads CGSKKGYNSPLHF. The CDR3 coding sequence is TGTGGGAGTAAAAAGGGCTATAATTCACCCCTCCACTTT. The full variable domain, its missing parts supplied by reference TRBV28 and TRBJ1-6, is DVKVTQSSRYLVKRTGEKVFLECVQDMDHENMFWYRQDPGLGLRLIYFSYDVKMKEKGDIPEGYSVSREKKERFSLILESASTNQTSMYLCGSKKGYNSPLHFGNGTRLTVT.

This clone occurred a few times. For the CDR3, the DNA is TGTGCCAGCAGATCCGCTACAGGGGTGGGGGAAAAACTGTTTTTT. It yields the protein CASRSATGVGEKLFF. This chain connects TRBV7-9 to TRBJ1-4; 7 bases agree with TRBD1. Germline V CDR1 and CDR2: SEHNR, FQNEAQ (reference sequence). The V segment lost 6 bases and the J segment 8 bases; nucleotides outside the gene matches: 12. This CDR3 contains 15 residues.

CDR3 residues: CASSMPGSRTDTQYF. CDR3 bases: TGTGCCAGCTCAATGCCGGGAAGTCGCACAGATACGCAGTATTTT. The J gene is TRBJ2-3, the V gene TRBV18; D possibly corresponds to TRBD2 (5 bases). Germline V CDR1 and CDR2: KGHSH, LQKENI. The V end was cut by 5 bases, the J end by 1 base, with 13 bases between. This CDR3 comprises 15 residues.

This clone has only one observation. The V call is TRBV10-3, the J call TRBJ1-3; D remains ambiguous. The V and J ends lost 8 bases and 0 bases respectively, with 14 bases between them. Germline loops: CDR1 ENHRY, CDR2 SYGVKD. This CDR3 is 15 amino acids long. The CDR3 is CAIGHGELSGNTIYF. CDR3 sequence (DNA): TGTGCCATCGGGCATGGGGAACTCTCTGGAAACACCATATATTTT.

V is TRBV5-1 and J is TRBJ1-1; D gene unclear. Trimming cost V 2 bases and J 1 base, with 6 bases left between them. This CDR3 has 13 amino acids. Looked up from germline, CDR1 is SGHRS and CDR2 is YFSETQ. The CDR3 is CASSFRTNTEAFF. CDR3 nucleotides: TGCGCCAGCAGCTTCCGGACGAACACTGAAGCTTTCTTT.

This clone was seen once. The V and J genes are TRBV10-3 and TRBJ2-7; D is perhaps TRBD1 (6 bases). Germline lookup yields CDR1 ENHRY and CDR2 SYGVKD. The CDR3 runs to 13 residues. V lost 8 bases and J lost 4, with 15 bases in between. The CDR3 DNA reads TGTGCCATCCCCGAGGGGGAAAAGTACGAGCAGTACTTC. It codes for CAIPEGEKYEQYF.

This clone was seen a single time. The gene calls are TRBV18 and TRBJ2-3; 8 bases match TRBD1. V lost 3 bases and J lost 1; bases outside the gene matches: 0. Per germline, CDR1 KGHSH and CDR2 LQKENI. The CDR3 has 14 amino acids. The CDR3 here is CASSPTGGTDTQYF. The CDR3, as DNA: TGTGCCAGCTCACCGACAGGGGGCACAGATACGCAGTATTTT.

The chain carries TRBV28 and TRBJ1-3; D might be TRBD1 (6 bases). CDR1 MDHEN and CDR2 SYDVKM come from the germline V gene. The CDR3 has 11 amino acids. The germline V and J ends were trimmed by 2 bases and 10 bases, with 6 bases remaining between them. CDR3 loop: CASSLRGTIYF. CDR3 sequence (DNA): TGTGCCAGCAGTTTAAGGGGGACCATATATTTT.